These 18 T cell receptor beta chains share one sample of origin, sequenced in a study of T cells in Graves' hyperthyroidism and ophthalmopathy. RNA transcripts served as the template for amplifying TCR beta CDR3 regions. An initial round of RT-PCR targeting the TCR CDR3 relied on the HTBI primer set. Via MiXCR, TCRdb re-called the multiplex PCR reads, giving one row per CDR3 protein. The table records a few hundred thousand distinct CDR3 sequences, about 45% of them present only once. The specimen sequenced was peripheral blood or thyroid tissue (not recorded which). Receptors originate from a woman aged 18 to 35 with Graves' hyperthyroidism.

This clonotype was seen ten or more times. The chain joins TRBV5-1 to TRBJ1-1; unclear D gene. Per germline, CDR1 SGHRS and CDR2 YFSETQ. There are 14 residues in the CDR3. Trimming removed 4 bases at V and 1 base at J, with 11 bases between. The CDR3 loop reads CASSNSARNTEAFF. The CDR3, as DNA: TGCGCCAGCAGCAATTCAGCCAGGAACACTGAAGCTTTCTTT.

The chain links TRBV19 to TRBJ2-5; perhaps TRBD2 as D (5 bases). The CDR3 is made up of 14 amino acids. V lost 3 bases, J lost 5 bases, and 13 bases lay in between. CDR1 and CDR2 (germline): LNHDA, SQIVND (reference sequence). As DNA, the CDR3 is TGTGCCAGTAGTATGCGGGCCGGTGGGGAGACCCAGTACTTC. It yields the protein CASSMRAGGETQYF.

This clonotype was observed a handful of times. The rearrangement joins TRBV7-9 to TRBJ2-3; D may be TRBD2 (6 bases). Per the germline V gene, CDR1 is SEHNR and CDR2 is FQNEAQ (reference sequence). This CDR3 contains 15 residues. The V gene lost 1 base and the J gene lost 0 bases, with 8 bases spanning the gap. The CDR3 DNA reads as TGTGCCAGCAGCTTAGAGGGACTTAGCACAGATACGCAGTATTTT. Its translation is CASSLEGLSTDTQYF.

The chain is built from TRBV25-1 and TRBJ1-1, with 7 bases that match TRBD1. The CDR3 covers 13 residues. The trim removed 8 bases at V and 5 bases at J, leaving 8 bases unmatched. Germline V gene sequence: CDR1 MGHDK, CDR2 SYGVNS. The DNA for the CDR3 is TGTGCCAGCCAGACAGGGTTAGGAACTGAAGCTTTCTTT. Amino acid sequence: CASQTGLGTEAFF.

The table lists this clonotype with many counts. The chain couples TRBV29-1 to TRBJ1-1; TRBD1 might be the D (6 bases). This CDR3 region has 11 residues. Trimming shortened V by 6 bases and J by 1 base, and 6 bases separated the two germline ends. Germline CDR1 is SQVTM and CDR2 is ANQGSEA. The CDR3 loop reads CSVGQNTEAFF. Written as DNA, the CDR3 is TGCAGCGTGGGACAGAACACTGAAGCTTTCTTT.

This clonotype was counted ten times or more. V is TRBV12-3 or TRBV12-4 and J is TRBJ2-7; 9 bases are shared with TRBD1. The CDR3 has 14 residues. V dropped 7 bases and J dropped 4; count of bases not matched to a gene: 8. CDR3 sequence reads: CASTQTGGLYEQYF. The CDR3 DNA is TGTGCCAGCACCCAGACAGGGGGACTGTACGAGCAGTACTTC.

Ten or more counts support this clonotype. The chain employs TRBV7-6 and TRBJ2-2; possibly TRBD2 for D (5 bases). The germline CDR1 and CDR2 sequences are SGHVS and FNYEAQ. The CDR3 is 15 residues long. The V and J ends lost 1 base and 4 bases respectively, with 10 bases between them. CDR3 loop: CASSLGIRGTGELFF. DNA of the CDR3: TGTGCCAGCAGCTTAGGAATCCGGGGCACCGGGGAGCTGTTTTTT.

The chain is built from TRBV7-9 and TRBJ2-7; 15 positions match TRBD2. The DNA end lines up better with TRBJ2-1; the J call may be wrong. This CDR3 region has 15 residues. In germline, CDR1 is SEHNR, CDR2 FQNEAQ (reference sequence). The CDR3 bases are TGTGCCAGCAGTCTCGGGACTAGCGGGAGGAATGAGCAGTTCTTC. It encodes CASSLGTSGRNEQFF.

This clonotype has just a few counts. Given a much more abundant clone one base away, this may be a read error. The chain carries TRBV7-2 and TRBJ2-7; D is possibly TRBD2 (5 bases). Germline-derived CDR1 and CDR2 are SGHTA and FQGNSA. The CDR3 length is 14 residues. Written as DNA, the CDR3 is TGTGCCGGCAGCTTAGAGGCCCGGGGCTACGAGCAGTACTTC. The encoded protein is CAGSLEARGYEQYF.

In this sample, this clonotype turned up a few times. The chain is built from TRBV27 and TRBJ2-7, with 7 bases identical to TRBD2. The CDR3 is made up of 16 amino acids. With V trimmed by 1 base and J by 5 bases, 11 bases remained unmatched. Germline V gene sequence: CDR1 MNHEY, CDR2 SMNVEV (reference sequence). CDR3 bases: TGTGCCAGCAGTTTATATCCCCTGGGGGGGAAGGACGAGCAGTACTTC. Its protein product is CASSLYPLGGKDEQYF.

This chain joins TRBV12-3 or TRBV12-4 and TRBJ2-7; 15 bases match TRBD2. The CDR3 extends over 18 amino acids. The V and J ends lost 7 bases and 6 bases, in that order; junction bases with no gene match: 16. This CDR3 is CASNDPAGLAGGPVEQYF. CDR3 sequence (DNA): TGTGCCAGCAACGACCCAGCCGGACTAGCGGGAGGGCCGGTCGAGCAGTACTTC.

The rearrangement links TRBV9 to TRBJ1-1; D ambiguous. V lost 3 bases to trimming and J lost 10 bases, with 10 bases between them. This CDR3 contains 11 residues. Germline V gives CDR1 SGDLS, CDR2 YYNGEE. The CDR3 sequence: CASSGPMGAFF. In DNA, the CDR3 is TGTGCCAGCAGCGGGCCGATGGGAGCTTTCTTT.

V gene TRBV9 combines with J gene TRBJ2-7; D not certain. The J call may be wrong; the DNA end is better matched by TRBJ2-1. The length of the CDR3 is 13 residues. Germline V gives CDR1 SGDLS, CDR2 YYNGEE. The CDR3, as DNA: TGTGCCAGCAGCGGACCTCCCTTCAATGAGCAGTTCTTC. Protein: CASSGPPFNEQFF.

The rearrangement uses TRBV12-3 or TRBV12-4 and TRBJ2-5; weak D call: TRBD2 (7 bases). V lost 5 bases, J lost 2 bases, and 15 bases lay in between. The CDR3 sequence is 15 residues long. The CDR3 is CASSPRTAGQETQYF. In nucleotides, the CDR3 is TGTGCCAGCAGTCCGAGGACAGCGGGGCAAGAGACCCAGTACTTC.

At least ten counts were recorded for this clonotype. The chain couples TRBV20-1 to TRBJ1-3; perhaps TRBD1 as D (5 bases). V lost 6 bases and J lost 0, with 12 bases in between. This CDR3 is built from 14 residues. Germline CDR1 reads DFQATT; CDR2 reads SNEGSKA (reference sequence). The CDR3 bases are TGCAGTGCCCGGGGGGGAAGCTCTGGAAACACCATATATTTT. Translating gives CSARGGSSGNTIYF.

This clonotype was observed a single time. The chain joins TRBV7-2 to TRBJ2-7; 7 bases line up with TRBD1. The CDR3 extends over 19 amino acids. Trimming removed 0 bases from V and 7 bases from J; junction bases left unmatched: 21. Germline V gives CDR1 SGHTA, CDR2 FQGNSA. In DNA, the CDR3 is TGTGCCAGCAGCTTAGCGTACCCAGAACAGGGGACCTCCGGCGATGAGCAGTACTTC. This translates into CASSLAYPEQGTSGDEQYF. The full variable domain, rest sourced from reference TRBV7-2 and TRBJ2-7, is GAGVSQSPSNKVTEKGKDVELRCDPISGHTALYWYRQSLGQGLEFLIYFQGNSAPDKSGLPSDRFSAERTGGSVSTLTIQRTQQEDSAVYLCASSLAYPEQGTSGDEQYFGPGTRLTVT.

This clonotype has ten or more counts. This chain connects TRBV7-3 to TRBJ2-2; no firm D call. V was trimmed by 5 bases and J by 7 bases, leaving 11 bases between them. The CDR3 consists of 13 residues. Per the germline V gene, CDR1 is SGHTA and CDR2 is FQGTGA. The CDR3 DNA follows: TGTGCCAGCAGCCCCGGCACCGGCGGGGAGCTGTTTTTT. Its protein is CASSPGTGGELFF.

This clonotype was picked up many times. The chain uses TRBV19 and TRBJ2-5, with D hard to call. The germline CDR1 and CDR2 sequences are LNHDA and SQIVND (reference sequence). V lost 5 bases to trimming and J lost 4 bases, with 11 bases between them. The CDR3 extends over 13 amino acids. The DNA for the CDR3 is TGTGCCAGTAGTCTGACCACCCCAGAGACCCAGTACTTC. Residues: CASSLTTPETQYF.